A selection of T cell receptor beta chains follows, all from one sample in a study of cytomegalovirus exposure and HLA in healthy donors. Sequencing was performed with immunoSEQ multiplex PCR; in TCRdb, only in-frame clones are kept and a portion is missing. The sample includes some 130,000 clones, approximately 9% of them seen just once. The specimen was PBMCs. The receptors stem from a woman aged 40 to 50 in good health and CMV-seropositive. The CDR3 runs from the conserved cysteine through the conserved F or W. D genes are given only for firm matches. Clone size is shown for a subset of rows, as once, few, many or a class of expanded clone.

v_call	clone_size	d_call	j_call	cdr3_nt	cdr3_aa
TRBV5-1	-	-	TRBJ1-1	TGCGCCAGCAGCTTGAGTCTGGCACAGGGGAACACTGAAGCTTTCTTT	CASSLSLAQGNTEAFF
TRBV7-3	few	TRBD2	TRBJ2-1	TGTGCCAGCAGCTTAACGTGGCTAGCGGGGGGCCGGTACAATGAGCAGTTCTTC	CASSLTWLAGGRYNEQFF
TRBV5-6	few	TRBD1	TRBJ2-2	TGTGCCAGCAGTACACCGGGACAGGGGACCGGGGAGCTGTTTTTT	CASSTPGQGTGELFF
TRBV5-4	few	-	TRBJ2-3	TGTGCCAGCAGCTTGCTAACGGGGTTCGGGGATACGCAGTATTTT	CASSLLTGFGDTQYF
TRBV19	-	-	TRBJ1-1	TGTGCCACTGGCCCCCAGGGGGCTTTCTTT	CATGPQGAFF
TRBV2	-	-	TRBJ2-5	TGTGCCAGCACGGACTTCCAAGAGACCCAGTACTTC	CASTDFQETQYF
TRBV5-6	-	-	TRBJ2-7	TGTGCCAGCAGCCCGCCCTCTAGGCGCTACGAGCAGTACTTC	CASSPPSRRYEQYF
TRBV5-1	-	TRBD1	TRBJ1-1	TGCGCCAGCAGCTTGCAGCTCAGGGGGAGCGTGAACACTGAAGCTTTCTTT	CASSLQLRGSVNTEAFF
TRBV2	-	-	TRBJ1-3	TGTGCCAGCACTTTACGCTCAGGGGACCCCAGAGGAAACACCATATATTTT	CASTLRSGDPRGNTIYF
TRBV6-6	few	TRBD2	TRBJ2-7	TGTGCCAGCAGAGCGGGGGCAGGGAGGTCCTACGAGCAGTACTTC	CASRAGAGRSYEQYF